This T cell receptor beta chain stems from a study of T cells in Graves' hyperthyroidism and ophthalmopathy (dated by TCRdb to between 2018 and 2020). Regarding the research as a whole: Peripheral blood was sampled at the time of initial diagnosis, prior to any treatment. To identify TCR V-J signatures that set the groups apart, the researchers used a discovery cohort of 90 to 100 patients, made up of 40 to 45 with Graves' ophthalmopathy and about 60 with stable Graves' hyperthyroidism. Whether ophthalmopathy could be predicted prospectively was tested in an independent validation cohort made up of approximately 19 hyperthyroidism patients plus 17 patients who later progressed to ophthalmopathy. The approximately 98 discovery patients were randomly divided into training and test sets at a 7:3 ratio. The study also compared thyroid tissue and blood T-cell repertoires from five or six Graves' hyperthyroidism patients. Once sampling was done, hyperthyroidism patients were given methimazole at a starting dose of 30 mg daily, whereas ophthalmopathy patients were given high-dose intravenous methylprednisolone. The paper describes TCR Vbeta CDR3 sequencing of fewer than 150 peripheral blood samples, made up of some 42 ophthalmopathy patients, around 78 hyperthyroidism patients and some 17 progressor patients. Broad study findings and their caveats: A model built on a 13 V-J signature distinguished ophthalmopathy from stable hyperthyroidism, reaching around 87% sensitivity and 81.08% specificity in cross-validation and 80%/75% in testing. No statistical method was used to set the sample size in advance, and investigators knew the group allocation. Most expanded thyroid clonotypes (frequency above 0.001) were also detected in blood, suggesting blood repertoires may reflect thyroid immune responses. In validation, the model predicted progression to ophthalmopathy a median of approximately 6.6 months before onset, with over 60% sensitivity and almost 75% specificity.

The TCR beta CDR3 regions were amplified from the RNA transcripts. A first-round RT-PCR of the TCR CDR3 used the HTBI primer set with the Qiagen OneStep RT-PCR kit. The libraries were constructed in a second round of multiplex PCR and then size-selected and purified. Paired-end sequencing of the libraries was performed with 100 bp reads on an Illumina HiSeq2000. The original methods were these. SOAPnuke was used to process the raw data, throwing out any read that contained adapters or uncalled bases, had a mean Phred below 15, or lacked an exact constant-primer or identifier match. High-quality paired reads were merged with COPE v1.2.5, and unique nucleotide sequences were defined as clonotypes. MiTCR v1.1 was used to align the clonotypes against IMGT TRBV, TRBD and TRBJ reference segments. Analysis was restricted to V-J combinations with a frequency above 0.0001, which covered roughly 99% of repertoires. The TCS score was defined as F50 (clonal expansion) divided by E x V (chaos), with BLOSUM62-based TCRdist calculated between CDR3 peptides within each V-J. Welch's t-statistics and random forest reduced around 510 V-J features to 13, which were used in a naive Bayes classifier (R e1071). The public reads were quality trimmed at Q25 with fastp and then assembled into clones with MiXCR by TCRdb, keeping productive beta chains. One record per CDR3 amino acid sequence lists the most common genes and DNA. It is TCRdb's table, rather than the study itself, that gives the V and J calls and clone size. The sample profile shows 360,000 or so distinct CDR3 sequences; about 18% of them were found once. Clones ranked in the top ten supply 3.7% of the sample.

Graves' hyperthyroidism was defined as stable when no progression to ophthalmopathy occurred over 18 months of follow-up. Hyperthyroidism patients were newly diagnosed, had a disease duration of under 2 months, and were aged 18 to 65 years. The study excluded patients with uncontrolled infections, other autoimmune diseases, pregnancy or lactation. Diagnoses were based on clinical symptoms, serum thyroxine and TRAb, thyroid ultrasound and orbital computed tomography. Ficoll-Paque density gradient centrifugation was used to isolate PBMCs from 10 ml of fresh peripheral blood. Total RNA was extracted with Trizol reagent, and quality was checked on an Agilent 2100 Bioanalyzer. From the cysteine through the phenylalanine, the CDR3 covers 14 amino acids. The entry retains the CDR3 DNA only, 42 bases that are in frame from base 1. The germline V gene encodes CDR1 SGHNT and CDR2 YENEEA. This clonotype was detected many times. This receptor's antigen is unknown. The junction shows a germline mismatch at one end, possibly a read error.

This receptor chain uses TRBV11-3 and TRBJ1-2; 8 bases in between match TRBD1. The sequenced sample was blood. This receptor was obtained from a woman in her late teens or twenties with Graves' hyperthyroidism. The CDR3 region reads CASTPGGANCGYTF. The DNA sequence follows: TGTGCCAGCACCCCAGGGGGCGCGAACTGTGGCTACACCTTC.